This T cell receptor beta chain was sequenced in a study of blood T cell repertoires in COVID-19. Overall study context: Specimens from acute and convalescent COVID-19 originated in the United States, Italy and Spain. PBMCs, B-cell-depleted T cells, or T cells provided the cDNA or gDNA that made up the material.

The V segment lost 4 bases and the J segment 2 bases; nucleotides outside the gene matches: 1. Germline assignment: CDR1 LNHDA and CDR2 SQIVND (reference sequence). There are 14 residues in the CDR3. Authors' processing steps: Estimation of nucleated cell counts was performed using reference gene primer amplification. TCRdb's copy holds only in-frame clones and misses some; the assay was immunoSEQ multiplex PCR. The V and J calls and clone size were taken over from that table, and D and trimming were inferred from the DNA. Counted here are some 90,000 clones, 65% to 85% occurring once; the ten biggest clones make up about 4.3%.

This receptor was identified in a man in his sixties with acute or convalescent COVID-19. Material for sequencing was peripheral blood. V usage is TRBV19 and J usage is TRBJ2-2; 7 nucleotides agree with TRBD1. CDR3 nucleotides: TGTGCCAGTAGTAGGGACAGCAACACCGGGGAGCTGTTTTTT. It is translated as CASSRDSNTGELFF.